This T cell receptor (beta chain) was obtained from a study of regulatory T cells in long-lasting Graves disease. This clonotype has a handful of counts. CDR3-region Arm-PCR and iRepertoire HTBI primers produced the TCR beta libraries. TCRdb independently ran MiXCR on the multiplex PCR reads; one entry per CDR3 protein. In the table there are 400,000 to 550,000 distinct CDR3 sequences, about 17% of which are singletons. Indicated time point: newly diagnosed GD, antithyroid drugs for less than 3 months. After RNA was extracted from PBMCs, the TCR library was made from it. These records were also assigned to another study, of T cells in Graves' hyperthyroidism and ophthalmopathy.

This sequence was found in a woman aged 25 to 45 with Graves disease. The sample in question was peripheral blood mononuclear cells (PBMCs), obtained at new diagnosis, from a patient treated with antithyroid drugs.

CDR3 sequence: CATSRDPGQGRTIYF. CDR3 nucleotide sequence: TGTGCCACCAGCAGAGATCCCGGACAGGGTAGGACCATATATTTT. The genes are TRBV15 and TRBJ1-3, with 8 bases identical to TRBD1. Germline V CDR1 and CDR2: LNHNV, YYDKDF (reference sequence). Trimming at V came to 0 bases and at J to 10 bases, leaving 8 bases not matched to a gene. This CDR3 has 15 residues.